This passage covers 14 T cell receptor beta chains from one sample sequenced in a study of cytomegalovirus exposure and HLA in healthy donors. Data came from immunoSEQ multiplex PCR; TCRdb stores just in-frame clones and leaves some out. The sample lists approximately 270,000 clones; approximately 83% were seen once. The material sequenced was PBMCs. All receptors come from a woman aged 18-29 years in good health and CMV-seronegative.

The V call is TRBV30, the J call TRBJ2-7, with 7 bases that match TRBD2. CDR3 size: 16 residues. Germline V lookup: CDR1 GTSNPN, CDR2 SVGIG (reference sequence). The J segment lost 0 bases and the V segment lost 5 bases, leaving 13 bases of the junction unmatched. CDR3 region: CAWGGVGGRSSYEQYF. In DNA form, the CDR3 reads TGTGCCTGGGGAGGAGTTGGCGGGAGAAGCTCCTACGAGCAGTACTTC.

The CDR3 coding sequence is TGTGCCAGCACAGGGGTTGGCTACACCTTC. Amino acids: CASTGVGYTF. The J gene is TRBJ1-2, the V gene TRBV2; maybe TRBD1 (6 bases). There are 10 residues in the CDR3. V was shortened by 7 bases and J by 7 bases, with 7 bases between the two germline ends. Germline assignment: CDR1 SNHLY and CDR2 FYNNEI.

This clone has only a few counts. The V gene is TRBV7-9, the J gene TRBJ1-2; D is ambiguous. CDR3 length: 12 amino acids. Germline CDR1 SEHNR, CDR2 FQNEAQ (reference sequence). V was trimmed by 5 bases and J by 8 bases, leaving 12 bases between them. The CDR3 nucleotides read TGTGCCAGCAGCGTCGATCCCAGAGGCTACACCTTC. Protein sequence: CASSVDPRGYTF. Filled out from reference TRBV7-9 and TRBJ1-2, the complete variable domain reads DTGVSQNPRHKITKRGQNVTFRCDPISEHNRLYWYRQTLGQGPEFLTYFQNEAQLEKSRLLSDRFSAERPKGSFSTLEIQRTEQGDSAMYLCASSVDPRGYTFGSGTRLTVV.

The J gene is TRBJ2-7, the V gene TRBV10-3, with D possibly TRBD1 on 5 matching bases. This CDR3 is built from 12 residues. CDR1 is ENHRY, CDR2 SYGVKD, per germline. Trimming took 4 bases from V and 5 from J, leaving 9 bases between them. The CDR3: CAISGRDDEQYF. CDR3 sequence (DNA): TGTGCCATCAGTGGCAGGGATGACGAGCAGTACTTC.

The rearrangement uses TRBV6-6 and TRBJ2-5, with 8 bases aligning to TRBD1. Germline V gives CDR1 MNHNY, CDR2 SVGAGI (reference sequence). With V trimmed by 3 bases and J by 3 bases, 6 bases remained unmatched. There are 15 residues in the CDR3. DNA of the CDR3: TGTGCCAGCAGTTATTCTGGGACAGGTGAAGAGACCCAGTACTTC. It translates to CASSYSGTGEETQYF.

The V gene is TRBV11-2, the J gene TRBJ2-7; 11 bases agree with TRBD2. CDR3 length: 17 amino acids. V trimming: 7 bases; J trimming: 2 bases; junction bases outside the gene matches: 13. Germline V gene data show CDR1 as SGHAT and CDR2 as FQNNGV. CDR3 region: CASTHLAGGPRPYEQYF. The DNA of the CDR3 is TGTGCCAGCACCCATTTAGCGGGAGGGCCCCGCCCCTACGAGCAGTACTTC.

This rearrangement joins TRBV10-1 to TRBJ2-1; TRBD1 might be the D (5 bases). This CDR3 spans 12 amino acids. Trimming took off 5 bases at V and 7 bases at J, with 9 bases between the two ends. In germline, CDR1 is WNHNN, CDR2 SYGVQD (reference sequence). CDR3 in amino acids: CASSRQLNEQFF. The CDR3 DNA reads TGCGCCAGCAGTCGACAGTTGAATGAGCAGTTCTTC.

This clone occurred once. The rearrangement uses TRBV5-6 and TRBJ1-2; possibly TRBD1 for D (5 bases). Trimming removed 1 base from V and 8 bases from J, with 15 bases in between. The length of the CDR3 is 14 residues. Per germline, CDR1 SGHDT and CDR2 YYEEEE. The CDR3 here is CASSLTPPGIGYTF. In nucleotides, the CDR3 is TGTGCCAGCAGCTTGACCCCCCCAGGGATAGGCTACACCTTC. The full variable domain, with the rest looked up from reference TRBV5-6 and TRBJ1-2, is DAGVTQSPTHLIKTRGQQVTLRCSPKSGHDTVSWYQQALGQGPQFIFQYYEEEERQRGNFPDRFSGHQFPNYSSELNVNALLLGDSALYLCASSLTPPGIGYTFGSGTRLTVV.

The chain joins TRBV7-8 to TRBJ1-2; TRBD1 is a possible D gene (6 bases). Per germline, CDR1 SGHVS and CDR2 FQNEAQ. The CDR3 length is 14 residues. The ends were cut back, 2 bases at V and 7 bases at J, with 14 bases in the middle. The chain's CDR3 is CASSLRAGAGGYTF. The CDR3 bases are TGTGCCAGCAGCTTAAGGGCAGGGGCGGGTGGCTACACCTTC.

J is TRBJ2-1 and V is TRBV6-5, with D possibly matching TRBD1 (6 bases). Germline V gives CDR1 MNHEY, CDR2 SVGAGI. The CDR3 loop spans 16 amino acids. Deletions cut 2 bases from V and 2 bases from J, with 13 bases between. For the CDR3, the DNA is TGTGCCAGCAGTTACCCCGGCAGGGGCGCCTACAATGAGCAGTTCTTC. Translating gives CASSYPGRGAYNEQFF.

V and J are TRBV5-4 and TRBJ1-2, with D unclear. There are 15 residues in the CDR3. The V and J ends lost 0 bases and 0 bases respectively, with 9 bases between them. Per the germline V gene, CDR1 is SGHNT and CDR2 is YYREEE (reference sequence). CDR3 sequence reads: CASSLERPSNYGYTF. CDR3 sequence (DNA): TGTGCCAGCAGCTTGGAGAGGCCTTCTAACTATGGCTACACCTTC.

The J gene is TRBJ2-3, the V gene TRBV9; a weak D match, TRBD2 (7 bases). The V and J ends lost 10 bases and 3 bases respectively, with 24 bases between them. This CDR3 spans 16 amino acids. In germline, CDR1 is SGDLS, CDR2 YYNGEE. CDR3 sequence reads: CAWRGPASQNTDTQYF. The DNA for the CDR3 is TGTGCCTGGCGGGGGCCAGCCAGTCAGAATACAGATACGCAGTATTTT.

J is TRBJ2-3 and V is TRBV6-1; 7 positions agree with TRBD2. This CDR3 has 15 residues. V was clipped by 2 bases and J by 2 bases; unmatched bases: 4. CDR1 and CDR2 (germline): MNHNS, SASEGT. The CDR3 reads CASSEFAGVTDTQYF. CDR3 nucleotide sequence: TGTGCCAGCAGTGAATTCGCGGGGGTCACAGATACGCAGTATTTT.

V usage is TRBV9 and J usage is TRBJ2-7; the match to TRBD2 covers 12 bases. CDR3 length: 15 amino acids. Trimming took 4 bases from V and 4 from J; bases not matched to a gene: 6. Germline CDR1 is SGDLS and CDR2 is YYNGEE. Here the CDR3 reads CASSKTSGRQYEQYF. Written as DNA, the CDR3 is TGTGCCAGCAGCAAGACTAGCGGGAGACAGTACGAGCAGTACTTC.